A selection of T cell receptor beta chains follows, all from one sample in a study of response to subunit inactivated influenza vaccine. Using its own MiXCR run on the RT-PCR reads, TCRdb lists one record per CDR3 protein. The top ten clones hold around a tenth of a sample with approximately 300,000 distinct CDR3 sequences, roughly 20% of them seen once. The sequencing here drew on PBMCs from blood, taken about 20 months after vaccination. The receptor source for this set is a man between 50 and 69 years old who received an inactivated influenza vaccine. Both conserved end residues are part of each CDR3. The D gene is left open where the match is weak. Clone size, where shown, is once, few, many, or a class for clones that have expanded.

v_gene: TRBV27; j_gene: TRBJ2-3; d_gene: -; abundance: -; CDR3aa: CASSPTTYSDTQYF; CDR3nt: TGTGCCAGCAGTCCCACGACCTATTCAGATACGCAGTATTTT
v_gene: TRBV5-1; j_gene: TRBJ2-7; d_gene: -; abundance: -; CDR3aa: CASSLAVDYEQYF; CDR3nt: TGCGCCAGCAGCTTGGCCGTTGACTACGAGCAGTACTTC
v_gene: TRBV7-8; j_gene: TRBJ1-2; d_gene: TRBD1; abundance: few; CDR3aa: CASSLGNTGANYGYTF; CDR3nt: TGTGCCAGCAGCTTAGGGAATACAGGGGCGAACTATGGCTACACCTTC
v_gene: TRBV3-1; j_gene: TRBJ2-5; d_gene: -; abundance: -; CDR3aa: CASSQDTIQETQYF; CDR3nt: TGTGCCAGCAGCCAAGATACGATCCAAGAGACCCAGTACTTC
v_gene: TRBV7-9; j_gene: TRBJ2-5; d_gene: TRBD1; abundance: few; CDR3aa: CASTSTGAFQGTQYF; CDR3nt: TGTGCCAGCACCTCGACAGGGGCTTTCCAAGGGACCCAGTACTTC
v_gene: TRBV7-3; j_gene: TRBJ2-1; d_gene: TRBD2; abundance: -; CDR3aa: CASSTKSGKSYNEQFF; CDR3nt: TGTGCCAGCAGCACGAAGAGCGGGAAATCCTACAATGAGCAGTTCTTC
v_gene: TRBV7-9; j_gene: TRBJ2-2; d_gene: -; abundance: few; CDR3aa: CASFEGTNTGELFF; CDR3nt: TGTGCCAGTTTCGAGGGCACGAACACCGGGGAGCTGTTTTTT
v_gene: TRBV5-1; j_gene: TRBJ1-2; d_gene: -; abundance: -; CDR3aa: CASSLDEANYGYTF; CDR3nt: TGCGCCAGCTCCTTGGACGAAGCTAACTATGGCTACACCTTC
v_gene: TRBV3-1; j_gene: TRBJ1-6; d_gene: -; abundance: many; CDR3aa: CASSQDSRTSPLHF; CDR3nt: TGTGCCAGCAGCCAAGATTCTCGAACTTCACCCCTCCACTTT
v_gene: TRBV28; j_gene: TRBJ2-1; d_gene: TRBD1; abundance: -; CDR3aa: CASSPTRTGLRNEQFF; CDR3nt: TGTGCCAGCAGTCCCACTCGGACAGGGTTGAGGAATGAGCAGTTCTTC
v_gene: TRBV9; j_gene: TRBJ2-7; d_gene: -; abundance: few; CDR3aa: CASSVAEGYEQYF; CDR3nt: TGTGCCAGCAGCGTAGCTGAGGGTTACGAGCAGTACTTC
v_gene: TRBV6-2/TRBV6-3; j_gene: TRBJ2-2; d_gene: TRBD1; abundance: few; CDR3aa: CASSPQGASNTGELFF; CDR3nt: TGTGCCAGCAGTCCTCAGGGGGCGTCGAACACCGGGGAGCTGTTTTTT
v_gene: TRBV4-1; j_gene: TRBJ1-1; d_gene: TRBD1; abundance: -; CDR3aa: CASSQDRGPSTEAFF; CDR3nt: TGCGCCAGCAGCCAAGACAGGGGGCCAAGCACTGAAGCTTTCTTT
v_gene: TRBV24-1; j_gene: TRBJ2-2; d_gene: TRBD1; abundance: -; CDR3aa: CATTSTGGELFF; CDR3nt: TGTGCCACTACCTCGACAGGGGGGGAGCTGTTTTTT
v_gene: TRBV7-2; j_gene: TRBJ2-4; d_gene: -; abundance: few; CDR3aa: CASSLEGGPKNIQYF; CDR3nt: TGTGCCAGCAGCTTAGAAGGCGGTCCCAAAAACATTCAGTACTTC
v_gene: TRBV5-1; j_gene: TRBJ2-7; d_gene: TRBD2; abundance: few; CDR3aa: CASSLALADYEQYF; CDR3nt: TGCGCCAGCAGCTTGGCACTAGCGGACTACGAGCAGTACTTC
v_gene: TRBV5-1; j_gene: TRBJ2-3; d_gene: TRBD2; abundance: -; CDR3aa: CASSLQLAGFTDTQYF; CDR3nt: TGCGCCAGCAGCCTACAACTAGCGGGGTTCACAGATACGCAGTATTTT
v_gene: TRBV9; j_gene: TRBJ2-3; d_gene: -; abundance: -; CDR3aa: CASSVAGGGTDTQYF; CDR3nt: TGTGCCAGCAGCGTAGCGGGGGGCGGCACAGATACGCAGTATTTT
v_gene: TRBV7-2; j_gene: TRBJ2-3; d_gene: TRBD2; abundance: few; CDR3aa: CASSLRAGGITDTQYF; CDR3nt: TGTGCCAGCAGCTTAAGAGCGGGGGGGATCACAGATACGCAGTATTTT
v_gene: TRBV24-1; j_gene: TRBJ1-5; d_gene: -; abundance: -; CDR3aa: CATSDPAVVGQPQHF; CDR3nt: TGTGCCACCAGTGACCCAGCCGTAGTAGGACAGCCCCAGCATTTT
v_gene: TRBV6-2/TRBV6-3; j_gene: TRBJ1-5; d_gene: -; abundance: few; CDR3aa: CASSPSQRGGNQPQHF; CDR3nt: TGTGCCAGCAGTCCCAGCCAGAGGGGAGGCAATCAGCCCCAGCATTTT
v_gene: TRBV20-1; j_gene: TRBJ2-3; d_gene: -; abundance: few; CDR3aa: CSARKGSSTDTQYF; CDR3nt: TGCAGTGCTAGAAAAGGTTCTAGCACAGATACGCAGTATTTT
v_gene: TRBV21-1; j_gene: TRBJ2-7; d_gene: -; abundance: -; CDR3aa: CASQARSYEQYF; CDR3nt: TGTGCCAGCCAGGCAAGGAGCTACGAGCAGTACTTC
v_gene: TRBV7-8; j_gene: TRBJ1-5; d_gene: TRBD1; abundance: many; CDR3aa: CASSLFSRQGVKAQPQHF; CDR3nt: TGTGCCAGCAGCTTATTTTCGAGACAGGGGGTTAAGGCGCAGCCCCAGCATTTT
v_gene: TRBV5-1; j_gene: TRBJ2-1; d_gene: -; abundance: -; CDR3aa: CASSLASGSLINNEQFF; CDR3nt: TGCGCCAGCAGCTTGGCCTCGGGCAGTTTAATTAACAATGAGCAGTTCTTC
v_gene: TRBV28; j_gene: TRBJ1-2; d_gene: -; abundance: few; CDR3aa: CASSTPGTQPGYTF; CDR3nt: TGTGCCAGCAGTACCCCCGGGACTCAGCCGGGCTACACCTTC
v_gene: TRBV20-1; j_gene: TRBJ2-7; d_gene: -; abundance: few; CDR3aa: CSARVGSSVSSYEQYF; CDR3nt: TGCAGTGCTAGAGTGGGCTCTAGCGTAAGCTCCTACGAGCAGTACTTC
v_gene: TRBV28; j_gene: TRBJ2-5; d_gene: TRBD1; abundance: few; CDR3aa: CASSLGTGGVETQYF; CDR3nt: TGTGCCAGCAGCCTGGGGACAGGGGGCGTTGAGACCCAGTACTTC
v_gene: TRBV7-2; j_gene: TRBJ2-3; d_gene: TRBD1; abundance: few; CDR3aa: CASKRTGTDTQYF; CDR3nt: TGTGCCAGTAAGCGGACAGGGACAGATACGCAGTATTTT
v_gene: TRBV12-3/TRBV12-4; j_gene: TRBJ1-1; d_gene: -; abundance: few; CDR3aa: CASSFRQYTEAFF; CDR3nt: TGTGCCAGCAGTTTTAGGCAGTATACTGAAGCTTTCTTT
v_gene: TRBV5-6; j_gene: TRBJ1-2; d_gene: -; abundance: -; CDR3aa: CASSSGPPMVAGGYTF; CDR3nt: TGTGCCAGCAGCTCCGGCCCCCCTATGGTCGCGGGAGGCTACACCTTC
v_gene: TRBV2; j_gene: TRBJ1-4; d_gene: -; abundance: many; CDR3aa: CASRALTDGKLFF; CDR3nt: TGTGCCAGCAGGGCTCTGACAGACGGAAAACTGTTTTTT
v_gene: TRBV5-1; j_gene: TRBJ2-1; d_gene: -; abundance: few; CDR3aa: CASSWDQELQFF; CDR3nt: TGCGCCAGCAGCTGGGACCAGGAATTACAGTTCTTC
v_gene: TRBV12-3/TRBV12-4; j_gene: TRBJ2-1; d_gene: -; abundance: few; CDR3aa: CASNTPDGSYNEQFF; CDR3nt: TGTGCCAGCAACACTCCCGACGGCTCCTACAATGAGCAGTTCTTC
v_gene: TRBV20-1; j_gene: TRBJ1-5; d_gene: -; abundance: -; CDR3aa: CSANQGRTPPQHF; CDR3nt: TGCAGTGCTAACCAGGGACGGACCCCGCCCCAGCATTTT
v_gene: TRBV7-9; j_gene: TRBJ1-1; d_gene: -; abundance: few; CDR3aa: CASSLASGPEAFF; CDR3nt: TGTGCCAGCAGCTTAGCATCTGGCCCTGAAGCTTTCTTT
v_gene: TRBV5-1; j_gene: TRBJ1-2; d_gene: TRBD1; abundance: many; CDR3aa: CASSPGQPGDYGYTF; CDR3nt: TGCGCCAGCAGCCCGGGACAGCCGGGTGACTATGGCTACACCTTC
v_gene: TRBV7-6; j_gene: TRBJ2-1; d_gene: -; abundance: many; CDR3aa: CASSLGGRTDNEQFF; CDR3nt: TGTGCCAGCAGCTTAGGAGGGCGGACAGACAATGAGCAGTTCTTC
v_gene: TRBV12-3/TRBV12-4; j_gene: TRBJ1-6; d_gene: -; abundance: few; CDR3aa: CASSTGFSPLHF; CDR3nt: TGTGCCAGCAGTACAGGGTTCTCACCCCTCCACTTT
v_gene: TRBV10-3; j_gene: TRBJ1-2; d_gene: TRBD1; abundance: few; CDR3aa: CAISESIGFGQGKNYGYTF; CDR3nt: TGTGCCATCAGTGAGTCGATCGGCTTCGGACAGGGGAAAAACTATGGCTACACCTTC
v_gene: TRBV12-3/TRBV12-4; j_gene: TRBJ2-7; d_gene: -; abundance: few; CDR3aa: CASSLSLGRDEQYF; CDR3nt: TGTGCCAGCAGTTTATCCCTTGGAAGGGACGAGCAGTACTTC
v_gene: TRBV20-1; j_gene: TRBJ1-1; d_gene: -; abundance: -; CDR3aa: CSARGGSSEAFF; CDR3nt: TGCAGTGCTAGAGGAGGCTCCTCGGAAGCTTTCTTT